This TCR beta chain came from a study of OX40 agonist ivuxolimab in advanced cancers. Across the whole study: Patients received ivuxolimab, an agonistic anti-OX40 (CD134) antibody. Averaging 60 years in age, with a range of about 23 to 85, the cohort was 65% to 90% male.

Regarding this clone: Its antigen is unidentified.

TCRdb's table, derived via immunoSEQ multiplex PCR, lists solely in-frame clones and lacks some. The sample yields 50,000 to 55,000 clones, 80% to 90% seen once. Study findings and constraints: In CD8+ T cells, expanded clones were on average more numerous than in CD4+. Expansion of clones was among the lowest in partial responders at 0.1-3.0 mg/kg.

Germline loops: CDR1 SEHNR, CDR2 FQNEAQ (reference sequence). The CDR3 is made up of 14 amino acids. The V gene lost 1 base and the J gene lost 5 bases, with 8 bases spanning the gap. Here the sequenced sample was CD4+ or CD8+ T cells sorted from blood, taken in a trial of the OX40 agonist ivuxolimab. This TCR was sampled from an adult with an advanced solid tumor such as melanoma, head and neck, liver or kidney cancer. The V gene is TRBV7-9, the J gene TRBJ2-2; D might be TRBD1 (6 bases). This CDR3 reads CASSLERGTGELFF. CDR3 DNA sequence: TGTGCCAGCAGCTTAGAGAGGGGGACCGGGGAGCTGTTTTTT.